The clone carrying this TCR beta chain was seen only a few times. The data stem from a study of response to subunit inactivated influenza vaccine. The CDR3 has 14 amino acids. Per germline, CDR1 MNHNS and CDR2 SASEGT. V was pared by 6 bases and J by 7 bases, with 6 bases of the junction left unmatched. Via MiXCR, TCRdb re-called the RT-PCR reads, giving one row per CDR3 protein. The table shows about 700,000 distinct CDR3 sequences, with about 14% occurring only once. The chain joins TRBV6-1 to TRBJ1-6; 7 bases align to TRBD1. This sample comprised PBMCs from blood, obtained 14 days before vaccination. The sequence was collected from a man in his fifties who received an inactivated influenza vaccine. The CDR3 DNA reads as TGTGCCAGCAGCTCGACAGGGAAGAATTCACCCCTCCACTTT. It yields the protein CASSSTGKNSPLHF.